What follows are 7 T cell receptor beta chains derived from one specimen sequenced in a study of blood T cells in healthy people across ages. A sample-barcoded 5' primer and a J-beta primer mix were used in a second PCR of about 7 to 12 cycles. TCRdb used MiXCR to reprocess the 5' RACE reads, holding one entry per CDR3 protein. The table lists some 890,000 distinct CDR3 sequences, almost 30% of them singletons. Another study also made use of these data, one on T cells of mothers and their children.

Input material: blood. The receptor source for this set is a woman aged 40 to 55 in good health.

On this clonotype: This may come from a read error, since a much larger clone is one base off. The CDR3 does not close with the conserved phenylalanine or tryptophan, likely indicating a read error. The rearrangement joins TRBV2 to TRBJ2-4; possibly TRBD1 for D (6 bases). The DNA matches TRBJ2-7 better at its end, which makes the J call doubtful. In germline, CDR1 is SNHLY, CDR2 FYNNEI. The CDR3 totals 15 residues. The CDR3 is CASSIDRLRDYEQYC. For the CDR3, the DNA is TGTGCCAGCAGCATCGACAGGCTCAGGGACTACGAGCAGTACTGC.

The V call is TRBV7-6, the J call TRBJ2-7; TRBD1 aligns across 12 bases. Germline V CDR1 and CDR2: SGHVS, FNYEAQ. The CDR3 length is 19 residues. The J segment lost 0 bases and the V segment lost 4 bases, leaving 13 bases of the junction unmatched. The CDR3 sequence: CASSSSGTGGPWSSYEQYF. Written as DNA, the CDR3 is TGTGCCAGCAGCTCCTCCGGGACAGGGGGCCCTTGGAGCTCCTACGAGCAGTACTTC.

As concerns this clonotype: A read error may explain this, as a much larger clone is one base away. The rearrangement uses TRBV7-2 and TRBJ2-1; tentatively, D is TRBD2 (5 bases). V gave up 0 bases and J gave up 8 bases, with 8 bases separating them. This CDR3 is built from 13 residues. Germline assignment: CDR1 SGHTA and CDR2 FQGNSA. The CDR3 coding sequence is TGTGCCAGCAGCTTAGCACTAGACGATGAGCAGTTCTTC. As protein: CASSLALDDEQFF.

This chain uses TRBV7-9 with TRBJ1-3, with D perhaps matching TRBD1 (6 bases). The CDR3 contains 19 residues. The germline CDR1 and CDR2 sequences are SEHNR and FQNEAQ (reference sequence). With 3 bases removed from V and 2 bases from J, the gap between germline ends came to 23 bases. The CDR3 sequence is CASSFLERLRGSAGNTIYF. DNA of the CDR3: TGTGCCAGCAGCTTCCTGGAGAGACTCAGGGGAAGCGCTGGAAACACCATATATTTT.

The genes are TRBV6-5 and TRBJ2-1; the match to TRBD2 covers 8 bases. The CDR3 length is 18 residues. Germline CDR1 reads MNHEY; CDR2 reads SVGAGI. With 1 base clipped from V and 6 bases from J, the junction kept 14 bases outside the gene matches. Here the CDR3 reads CASSYYTNPGLGGNEQFF. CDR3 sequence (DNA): TGTGCCAGCAGTTACTATACAAATCCGGGACTAGGAGGCAATGAGCAGTTCTTC.

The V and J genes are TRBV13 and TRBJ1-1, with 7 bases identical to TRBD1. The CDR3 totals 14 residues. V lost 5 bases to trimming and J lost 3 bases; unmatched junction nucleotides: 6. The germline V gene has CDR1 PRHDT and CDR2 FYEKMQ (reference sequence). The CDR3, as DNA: TGTGCCAGCAGCCGGGACAGACTGGACACTGAAGCTTTCTTT. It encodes CASSRDRLDTEAFF.

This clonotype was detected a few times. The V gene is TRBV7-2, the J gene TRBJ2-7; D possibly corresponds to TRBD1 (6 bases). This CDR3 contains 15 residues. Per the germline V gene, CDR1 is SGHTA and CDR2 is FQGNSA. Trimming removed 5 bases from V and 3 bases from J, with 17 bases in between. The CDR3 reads CASSPDWDIVYEQYF. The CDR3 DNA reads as TGTGCCAGCAGCCCGGACTGGGACATAGTCTACGAGCAGTACTTC.